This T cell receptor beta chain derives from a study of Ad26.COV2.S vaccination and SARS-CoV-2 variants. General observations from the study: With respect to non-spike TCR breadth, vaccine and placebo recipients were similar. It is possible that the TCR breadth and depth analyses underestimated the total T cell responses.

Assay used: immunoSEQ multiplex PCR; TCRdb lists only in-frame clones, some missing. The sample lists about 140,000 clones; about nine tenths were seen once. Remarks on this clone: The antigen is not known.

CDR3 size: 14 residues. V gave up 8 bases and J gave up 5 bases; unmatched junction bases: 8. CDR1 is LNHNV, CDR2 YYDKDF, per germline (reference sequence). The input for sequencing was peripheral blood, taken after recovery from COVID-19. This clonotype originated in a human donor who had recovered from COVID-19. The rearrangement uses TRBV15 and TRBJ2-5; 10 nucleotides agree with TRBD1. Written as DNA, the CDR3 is TGTGCCACCTCCGGACAGGGGGTGCAGGAGACCCAGTACTTC. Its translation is CATSGQGVQETQYF.